The sequence of this T cell receptor beta chain was determined in a study of technical replicates of blood from a handful of donors. In germline, CDR1 is LNHDA, CDR2 SQIVND (reference sequence). V was clipped by 10 bases and J by 6 bases; unmatched bases: 17. There are 15 residues in the CDR3. Sequencing used immunoSEQ multiplex PCR; TCRdb keeps in-frame clones, though not all of them. The sample holds approximately 76,000 clones, around 90% seen once. The receptor was isolated from a human donor in good health. The chain is built from TRBV19 and TRBJ2-7; TRBD2 agrees at 8 bases. The sequencing input was T cells isolated from PBMCs. The CDR3 DNA is TGTGCCACCACACCGGGACTAGAAATAGCCGGCGAGCAGTACTTC. This codes for CATTPGLEIAGEQYF.